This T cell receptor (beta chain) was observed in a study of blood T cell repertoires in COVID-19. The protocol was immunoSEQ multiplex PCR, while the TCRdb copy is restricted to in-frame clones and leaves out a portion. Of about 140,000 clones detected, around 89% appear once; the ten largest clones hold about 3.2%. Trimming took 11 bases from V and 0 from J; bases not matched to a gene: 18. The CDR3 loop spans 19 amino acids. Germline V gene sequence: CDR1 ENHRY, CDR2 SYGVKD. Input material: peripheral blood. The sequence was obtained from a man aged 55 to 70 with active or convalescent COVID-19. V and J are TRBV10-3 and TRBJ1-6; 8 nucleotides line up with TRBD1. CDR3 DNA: TGTGCCGCACTCAGGGGGCCCAGGGGTAGTAGCTCCTATAATTCACCCCTCCACTTT. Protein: CAALRGPRGSSSYNSPLHF.